The next 21 T cell receptor beta chains were all read from a single sample in a study of breast tumors, draining lymph nodes, adjacent tissues. TCRdb called the multiplex PCR reads again in MiXCR, with one record for every CDR3 protein. The repertoire holds 80,000 to 130,000 distinct CDR3 sequences, with approximately 22% as singletons. Breast cancer patients provided tissue from their axillary draining lymph nodes. The sample taken for sequencing was axillary lymph node tissue. The source is a female donor with breast cancer. Some clones in this sample may be carry-over from other donors' samples.

This clonotype was observed a few times. The chain links TRBV5-1 to TRBJ2-2; D gene unclear. Trimming removed 0 bases at V and 0 bases at J, with 6 bases between. The CDR3 is 15 amino acids. Germline V gives CDR1 SGHRS, CDR2 YFSETQ. The CDR3 nucleotides read TGCGCCAGCAGCTTGGAACAGACGAACACCGGGGAGCTGTTTTTT. The encoded protein is CASSLEQTNTGELFF.

This clonotype was picked up many times. This chain uses TRBV7-3 with TRBJ2-5; D is tentatively TRBD1 or TRBD2 (5 bases each). CDR1 is SGHTA, CDR2 FQGTGA, per germline. The V end lost 5 bases, the J end lost 2 bases, and 15 bases lay between the germline ends. The CDR3 has 15 amino acids. DNA for the CDR3: TGTGCCAGCAGCCTTCAGGGAGCGCGACAAGAGACCCAGTACTTC. Translating it yields CASSLQGARQETQYF.

To note about this clonotype: Since a much larger clone is just one base distant, this may be a read error. The rearrangement uses TRBV11-2 and TRBJ1-3; D gene ambiguous. This CDR3 comprises 15 residues. CDR1 and CDR2 from the germline V gene are SGHAT and FQNNGV. CDR3 amino acids: CASSLAPDSGNAIYF. CDR3 sequence (DNA): TGTGCCAGCAGCTTAGCACCGGACTCTGGAAACGCCATATATTTT.

This clonotype was seen repeatedly, ten times or more. The chain has TRBV5-4 and TRBJ2-1; D is possibly TRBD2 (5 bases). From germline, CDR1 is SGHNT and CDR2 YYREEE (reference sequence). With 1 base removed from V and 3 bases from J, the gap between germline ends came to 8 bases. The CDR3 runs 14 residues. CDR3 loop: CASSLWSGYNEQFF. CDR3 nucleotide sequence: TGTGCCAGCAGCTTGTGGAGCGGCTACAATGAGCAGTTCTTC.

In regard to this clonotype: One end of the junction is discordant with germline, which a read error may explain. The chain joins TRBV20-1 to TRBJ1-6; a weak D match, TRBD1 (5 bases). CDR3 length: 15 amino acids. From germline, CDR1 is DFQATT and CDR2 SNEGSKA (reference sequence). CDR3 sequence reads: CSARDFRQGDSPPHF. The CDR3 bases are TGCAGTGCTAGAGATTTCCGGCAGGGTGATTCACCCCCCCACTTT.

Comments on this clonotype: A much larger clone is a single base away; this may be a read error. V usage is TRBV3-1 and J usage is TRBJ2-2; unclear D gene. CDR1 is LGHDT and CDR2 is YNNKEL in the germline V gene (reference sequence). CDR3 length equals 14 residues. V lost 1 base to trimming and J lost 7 bases, with 10 bases between them. The chain's CDR3 is CASSQVPLGGELFF. The DNA for the CDR3 is TGTGCCAGCAGCCAAGTTCCGTTGGGCGGGGAGCTGTTTTTT.

This clonotype was seen ten or more times. This chain connects TRBV2 to TRBJ2-1; the match to TRBD1 covers 11 bases. The germline gives CDR1 SNHLY, CDR2 FYNNEI. The V and J ends lost 4 bases and 8 bases, in that order; junction bases with no gene match: 13. The CDR3 covers 17 residues. This CDR3 reads CASSGSFGTGGFHEQFF. In nucleotides, the CDR3 is TGTGCCAGCAGTGGTAGTTTCGGGACAGGGGGTTTCCATGAGCAGTTCTTC.

This chain joins TRBV5-1 and TRBJ1-2, with a tentative D call TRBD1 (5 bases). CDR3 length equals 13 residues. CDR1 is SGHRS, CDR2 YFSETQ, per germline. V was trimmed by 4 bases and J by 7 bases, leaving 14 bases between them. CDR3 sequence: CASSIDSGCGYTF. CDR3 sequence (DNA): TGCGCCAGCAGCATAGACAGCGGCTGTGGCTACACCTTC.

This clonotype came up many times. The V gene is TRBV2, the J gene TRBJ2-3, with D possibly being TRBD1 or TRBD2 (5 bases each). The germline V and J ends were trimmed by 3 bases and 5 bases, with 12 bases remaining between them. Looked up from germline, CDR1 is SNHLY and CDR2 is FYNNEI. This CDR3 has 14 residues. CDR3 sequence reads: CASSEGDDEDTQYF. Written as DNA, the CDR3 is TGTGCCAGCAGTGAGGGGGACGACGAAGATACGCAGTATTTT.

This clonotype was seen at least ten times. V gene TRBV5-6 combines with J gene TRBJ2-5; D call uncertain. CDR1 is SGHDT and CDR2 is YYEEEE in the germline V gene. The CDR3 length is 12 residues. V lost 3 bases and J lost 5, with 8 bases in between. In DNA form, the CDR3 reads TGTGCCAGCAGCTCCCATCGGGAGACCCAGTACTTC. Amino acid sequence: CASSSHRETQYF.

This clonotype was observed many times. The V gene is TRBV4-1, the J gene TRBJ1-2; D is ambiguous. CDR1 MGHRA and CDR2 YSYEKL come from the germline V gene. The V gene lost 0 bases and the J gene lost 9 bases, with 17 bases spanning the gap. The CDR3 contains 15 residues. Here the CDR3 reads CASSQEDSVKRSYTF. As DNA, the CDR3 is TGCGCCAGCAGCCAAGAGGATTCTGTTAAGAGGAGCTACACCTTC.

This clonotype was recorded at least ten times. The gene calls are TRBV15 and TRBJ1-5; the D is unclear. The CDR3 covers 13 residues. V lost 5 bases to trimming and J lost 0 bases, with 5 bases between them. CDR1 LNHNV and CDR2 YYDKDF come from the germline V gene (reference sequence). The CDR3 region has the DNA TGTGCCACCAGCCAGACTAGCAATCAGCCCCAGCATTTT. Translated, it gives CATSQTSNQPQHF.

This clonotype has at least ten counts. This CDR3 is CASSQDPGQSEQYF. DNA of the CDR3: TGCGCCAGCAGCCAAGATCCGGGACAGAGCGAGCAGTACTTC. The chain combines TRBV4-1 with TRBJ2-7, with 7 bases that match TRBD1. The CDR3 length is 14 residues. Germline loops: CDR1 MGHRA, CDR2 YSYEKL. Unmatched junction bases numbered 5, after V lost 0 bases and J lost 6 bases.

This clonotype was observed at least ten times. CDR3 protein: CASKLPGPGSPLHF. CDR3 bases: TGTGCCAGCAAGCTCCCGGGACCTGGATCACCCCTCCACTTT. The chain employs TRBV6-5 and TRBJ1-6, with D possibly being TRBD1 (5 bases). CDR1 is MNHEY and CDR2 is SVGAGI in the germline V gene. The CDR3 is made up of 14 amino acids. Deletions cut 7 bases from V and 10 bases from J, with 17 bases between.

This clonotype occurred many times. The chain combines TRBV15 with TRBJ2-7; D remains ambiguous. The CDR3 sequence is 14 residues long. V dropped 1 base and J dropped 0 bases, with 7 bases sitting between them. CDR1 is LNHNV, CDR2 YYDKDF, per germline (reference sequence). The CDR3 DNA is TGTGCCACCAGCAGAGTTTCCACCTCCTACGAGCAGTACTTC. It is translated as CATSRVSTSYEQYF.

For this clonotype: The junction shows a germline mismatch at one end, possibly a read error. V and J are TRBV9 and TRBJ2-3; 11 positions agree with TRBD2. Germline V gives CDR1 SGDLS, CDR2 YYNGEE. CDR3 length: 15 residues. The DNA for the CDR3 is TGTGCCAGCAGCACCGGACTAGCGGGCACAGATACGCGGTATTTT. It specifies CASSTGLAGTDTRYF.

The sample holds many counts of this clonotype. The chain combines TRBV9 with TRBJ1-2, with TRBD1 identical over 9 bases. After removal of 2 bases from V and 4 bases from J, the junction contained 6 bases not matched to a gene. The germline gives CDR1 SGDLS, CDR2 YYNGEE. The CDR3 is 15 amino acids. The CDR3 DNA reads TGTGCCAGCAGCGTCGGAACAGGGGGCCTCTATGGCTACACCTTC. Translation: CASSVGTGGLYGYTF.

In this sample, this clonotype turned up many times. V gene TRBV7-9 combines with J gene TRBJ1-3; D gene ambiguous. The CDR3 is 17 amino acids. Trimming pared 0 bases from V and 0 bases from J, leaving 12 bases between. The germline V gene encodes CDR1 SEHNR and CDR2 FQNEAQ (reference sequence). The CDR3 DNA reads TGTGCCAGCAGCTTAGCTCCGATTCAGGACTCTGGAAACACCATATATTTT. Encoded protein: CASSLAPIQDSGNTIYF.

This clonotype appeared many times. The J gene is TRBJ1-6, the V gene TRBV5-6; D might be TRBD1 (5 bases). Germline CDR1 SGHDT, CDR2 YYEEEE. The length of the CDR3 is 15 residues. Trimming took 5 bases from V and 0 from J, leaving 9 bases between them. The CDR3 here is CASRAQGSYNSPLHF. The CDR3 DNA is TGTGCCAGCAGGGCCCAGGGCTCCTATAATTCACCCCTCCACTTT.

In its sample, this clonotype was seen many times. The chain joins TRBV5-8 to TRBJ2-1; 7 bases are shared with TRBD1. The CDR3 loop spans 15 amino acids. V was clipped by 4 bases and J by 1 base; unmatched bases: 5. Germline lookup yields CDR1 SGHTS and CDR2 YDEGEE. CDR3 nucleotides: TGTGCCAGCAGCCCCAGACAGGGATCCTACAATGAGCAGTTCTTC. As protein: CASSPRQGSYNEQFF.

The chain employs TRBV9 and TRBJ1-1; D is ambiguous. Trimming cost V 0 bases and J 4 bases, with 10 bases left between them. Germline V lookup: CDR1 SGDLS, CDR2 YYNGEE. The CDR3 sequence is 14 residues long. Here the CDR3 DNA reads TGTGCCAGCAGCGTAGGTCCAAGCGGCACTGAAGCTTTCTTT. Its protein is CASSVGPSGTEAFF.